These 20 T cell receptor beta chains were sequenced from one sample in a study of regulatory T cells in long-lasting Graves disease (dated by TCRdb to the early 2020s). The library relied on multiplex PCR. Sequencing was performed on an Illumina HiSeq 4000. TCR beta libraries were built with iRepertoire HTBI primers and Arm-PCR amplification of CDR3 regions. In TCRdb, the public reads were trimmed at Q25 with fastp and aligned with MiXCR, with productive beta chains retained. Identical CDR3 proteins give one entry, which carries the most common genes and DNA. This sample comprises about 200,000 distinct CDR3 sequences, 15% to 20% of them detected only once. The ten largest clonotypes hold around 21% of the sample. The sample's time point label, in plain terms: newly diagnosed GD, antithyroid drugs for less than 3 months. For both TCR sequencing and RNA sequencing, RNA was extracted from PBMCs in TRIzol.

Sequenced material: peripheral blood mononuclear cells (PBMCs), taken at new diagnosis, from a patient treated with antithyroid drugs. These receptors were taken from a female donor with Graves disease.

At least ten counts were recorded for this clonotype. The CDR3, as DNA: TGTGCCAGCAGGAACGTGGGACAGGGGGCCGGTTCACCCCTCCACTTT. Amino acid sequence: CASRNVGQGAGSPLHF. This sequence joins TRBV5-5 and TRBJ1-6; 12 nucleotides align to TRBD1. Germline lookup yields CDR1 SGHKS and CDR2 YYEKEE (reference sequence). The V gene end was trimmed by 5 bases and the J gene end by 9 bases; junction bases not matched to a gene: 9. The CDR3 loop spans 16 amino acids.

This clonotype has just a few counts. The CDR3 loop is CASTFPGGGTDYGYTF. The CDR3 DNA reads TGTGCCAGCACCTTCCCTGGGGGGGGCACAGACTATGGCTACACCTTC. The chain carries TRBV28 and TRBJ1-2; TRBD1 is a possible D gene (6 bases). The CDR3 covers 16 residues. Trimming removed 7 bases at V and 3 bases at J, with 21 bases between. From germline, CDR1 is MDHEN and CDR2 SYDVKM.

This clonotype was seen many times. The gene calls are TRBV11-2 and TRBJ1-1; 9 bases map to TRBD1. The CDR3 has 15 amino acids. From germline, CDR1 is SGHAT and CDR2 FQNNGV. Unmatched junction bases numbered 13, after V lost 3 bases and J lost 11 bases. The CDR3 DNA reads TGTGCCAGCAGCTTGACCCCCGGGACAGGGAAGTTGGCTTTCTTT. Its protein product is CASSLTPGTGKLAFF.

There are many counts of this clonotype. V is TRBV11-2 and J is TRBJ2-7, with 10 positions matching TRBD2. This CDR3 contains 16 residues. Trimming at V came to 5 bases and at J to 2 bases, leaving 9 bases not matched to a gene. Germline lookup yields CDR1 SGHAT and CDR2 FQNNGV. CDR3 nucleotides: TGTGCCAGCAGCCATGGACTAGCGGACCAGCCCTACGAGCAGTACTTC. It is translated as CASSHGLADQPYEQYF.

This clonotype was seen repeatedly, ten times or more. V gene TRBV20-1 combines with J gene TRBJ2-3; D not certain. Germline V gene sequence: CDR1 DFQATT, CDR2 SNEGSKA (reference sequence). Trimming stripped 6 bases from V and 4 bases from J, with 11 bases between. The CDR3 contains 12 residues. The CDR3 DNA follows: TGCAGTGCCAGGTCCCCCGCAGATACGCAGTATTTT. Protein sequence: CSARSPADTQYF.

This clonotype was seen ten or more times. This rearrangement joins TRBV20-1 to TRBJ2-2; the D is unclear. The CDR3 length is 13 residues. The germline V gene has CDR1 DFQATT and CDR2 SNEGSKA (reference sequence). V was trimmed by 1 base and J by 4 bases, leaving 7 bases between them. The CDR3, as DNA: TGCAGTGCTAGAGTTAGTCCCACCGGGGAGCTGTTTTTT. Protein: CSARVSPTGELFF.

This clonotype appeared many times. The rearrangement uses TRBV29-1 and TRBJ2-6; perhaps TRBD2 as D (6 bases). Between the trimmed V and J ends, which lost 6 bases and 0 bases, there was a span of 18 bases. CDR1 is SQVTM and CDR2 is ANQGSEA in the germline V gene. The CDR3 runs 17 residues. The CDR3 loop reads CSVTGEASTSGANVLTF. The CDR3 DNA reads TGCAGCGTCACCGGGGAGGCCTCAACCTCTGGGGCCAACGTCCTGACTTTC.

This clonotype was picked up many times. The chain combines TRBV19 with TRBJ1-5, with 8 bases fitting TRBD1. Trimming cost V 3 bases and J 3 bases; bases outside gene matches: 4. CDR3 size: 15 residues. Germline V gives CDR1 LNHDA, CDR2 SQIVND (reference sequence). The CDR3 loop reads CASSIGTGVNQPQHF. CDR3 sequence (DNA): TGTGCCAGTAGTATCGGGACAGGTGTCAATCAGCCCCAGCATTTT.

This chain links TRBV13 with TRBJ2-7; a weak D match, TRBD1 (6 bases). CDR1 and CDR2 from the germline V gene are PRHDT and FYEKMQ (reference sequence). The V gene lost 5 bases and the J gene lost 5 bases, with 10 bases spanning the gap. This CDR3 has 12 residues. The CDR3 nucleotides are TGTGCCAGCAGCCAAACAGGGAACGAGCAGTACTTC. Protein product: CASSQTGNEQYF.

The table lists this clonotype with many counts. The chain is built from TRBV7-9 and TRBJ1-2, with D possibly being TRBD1 (6 bases). Per the germline V gene, CDR1 is SEHNR and CDR2 is FQNEAQ (reference sequence). V shed 2 bases and J shed 0 bases, with 13 bases lying between them. The CDR3 loop spans 16 amino acids. DNA for the CDR3: TGTGCCAGCAGCTTACGGGATACAGGGCCTAACTATGGCTACACCTTC. It encodes CASSLRDTGPNYGYTF.

This clonotype appeared many times. An end of the junction differs from the germline gene, which may be a read error. This chain uses TRBV11-2 with TRBJ2-7; tentatively, D is TRBD2 (6 bases). Germline V gene sequence: CDR1 SGHAT, CDR2 FQNNGV. The CDR3 is 13 residues long. CDR3 amino acids: CASRPGATYGQYF. The CDR3 bases are TGTGCCAGCAGGCCGGGAGCCACCTACGGGCAGTACTTC.

This clonotype was seen repeatedly, ten times or more. The V gene is TRBV24-1, the J gene TRBJ2-1; D could derive from TRBD1 or TRBD2 (5 bases each). Germline V lookup: CDR1 KGHDR, CDR2 SFDVKD. This CDR3 contains 16 residues. V lost 4 bases to trimming and J lost 5 bases, with 17 bases between them. The CDR3 region is CATSDSDPRGDNEQFF. CDR3 in DNA: TGTGCCACCAGTGACTCTGACCCTAGAGGGGACAATGAGCAGTTCTTC.

This clonotype was recorded many times. The chain has TRBV18 and TRBJ2-2, with 10 nucleotides matching TRBD1. Germline V gene sequence: CDR1 KGHSH, CDR2 LQKENI. With V trimmed by 4 bases and J by 0 bases, 2 bases remained unmatched. This CDR3 region has 16 residues. The CDR3 DNA follows: TGTGCCAGCTCACTTGACAGGGGGCCGAACACCGGGGAGCTGTTTTTT. Encoded protein: CASSLDRGPNTGELFF.

This clonotype occurred many times. V and J are TRBV27 and TRBJ2-7; tentative D call: TRBD2 (5 bases). Germline lookup yields CDR1 MNHEY and CDR2 SMNVEV (reference sequence). Trimming shortened V by 6 bases and J by 2 bases, and 20 bases separated the two germline ends. The CDR3 has 16 amino acids. CDR3 sequence (DNA): TGTGCCAGCAGCCCTGGGCGGGCCGAGGCCCCCTACGAGCAGTACTTC. This gives the protein CASSPGRAEAPYEQYF.

Only a few counts were recorded for this clonotype. V gene TRBV5-1 combines with J gene TRBJ1-2; tentative D call: TRBD1 (5 bases). Trimming cost V 0 bases and J 7 bases, with 13 bases left between them. CDR3 length: 14 amino acids. Germline values: CDR1 SGHRS, CDR2 YFSETQ. The CDR3 is CASSLGPGTIGYTF. Here the CDR3 DNA reads TGCGCCAGCAGCTTGGGTCCCGGGACTATTGGCTACACCTTC.

This clonotype was seen repeatedly, ten times or more. This chain uses TRBV24-1 with TRBJ2-1; 13 nucleotides match TRBD2. Losses at the gene ends were 4 bases for V and 8 bases for J; bases not matched to a gene: 19. Germline V gene data show CDR1 as KGHDR and CDR2 as SFDVKD. CDR3 length equals 20 residues. The CDR3 DNA reads as TGTGCCACCAGTGACCCTGCACCCCGGACTAGCGGGAGTGGGGTTTATGAGCAGTTCTTC. Translated: CATSDPAPRTSGSGVYEQFF.

This clonotype was counted at least ten times. The V gene is TRBV3-1, the J gene TRBJ2-7; maybe TRBD1 (5 bases). Germline CDR1 LGHDT, CDR2 YNNKEL (reference sequence). The V and J ends lost 3 bases and 2 bases respectively, with 8 bases between them. The CDR3 has 13 residues. The DNA for the CDR3 is TGTGCCAGCAGCCACACGACAGCCTACGAGCAGTACTTC. Amino acids: CASSHTTAYEQYF.

This clonotype came up once. With a much larger clone just one base away, this may be a read error. This sequence joins TRBV3-1 and TRBJ2-7; the match to TRBD1 covers 10 bases. The germline V gene encodes CDR1 LGHDT and CDR2 YNNKEL (reference sequence). This CDR3 is built from 13 residues. The CDR3 sequence is CSSSRQGAVEQYF. In nucleotides, the CDR3 is TGTTCCAGCAGCCGACAGGGGGCGGTCGAGCAGTACTTC.

This clonotype was detected ten times or more. The J gene is TRBJ2-7, the V gene TRBV7-9; 7 bases map to TRBD1. V lost 4 bases to trimming and J lost 0 bases; unmatched junction nucleotides: 9. Germline loops: CDR1 SEHNR, CDR2 FQNEAQ (reference sequence). The CDR3 totals 16 residues. This CDR3 reads CASSSQGERFSYEQYF. DNA of the CDR3: TGTGCCAGCAGCTCGCAGGGGGAGCGGTTCTCCTACGAGCAGTACTTC.

The table lists this clonotype with a few counts. With a much larger clone just one base away, this may be a read error. V gene TRBV20-1 combines with J gene TRBJ2-3, with 9 bases that match TRBD2. Looked up from germline, CDR1 is DFQATT and CDR2 is SNEGSKA (reference sequence). This CDR3 is built from 14 residues. The CDR3 DNA reads as TGCAGTGCTCCACGGCGGGAGGGGAGGGATATGCAGTATTTT. It specifies CSAPRREGRDMQYF.